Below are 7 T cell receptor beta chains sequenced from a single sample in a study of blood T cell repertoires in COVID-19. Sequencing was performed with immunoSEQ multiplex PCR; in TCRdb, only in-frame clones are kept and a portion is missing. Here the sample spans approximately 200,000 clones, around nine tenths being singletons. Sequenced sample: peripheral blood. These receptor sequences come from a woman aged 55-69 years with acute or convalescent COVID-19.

CDR3 in DNA: TGTGCCAGCAGTTTATTAGCGGCAAAAAACACCATATATTTT. Its protein is CASSLLAAKNTIYF. This chain uses TRBV28 with TRBJ1-3, with D unclear. The CDR3 covers 14 residues. Trimming removed 1 base at V and 6 bases at J, with 10 bases between. The V gene's germline CDR1 is MDHEN and CDR2 SYDVKM.

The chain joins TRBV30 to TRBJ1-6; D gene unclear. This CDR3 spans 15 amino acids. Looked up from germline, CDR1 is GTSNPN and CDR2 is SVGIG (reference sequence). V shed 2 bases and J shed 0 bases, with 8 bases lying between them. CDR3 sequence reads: CAWSLEVSYNSPLHF. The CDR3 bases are TGTGCCTGGAGTTTGGAGGTCTCCTATAATTCACCCCTCCACTTT.

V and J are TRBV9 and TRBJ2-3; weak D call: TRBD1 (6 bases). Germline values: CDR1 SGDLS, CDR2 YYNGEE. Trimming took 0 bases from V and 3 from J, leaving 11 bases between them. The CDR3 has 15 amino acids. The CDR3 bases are TGTGCCAGCAGCGTAGTAGGGACATTTACAGATACGCAGTATTTT. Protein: CASSVVGTFTDTQYF.

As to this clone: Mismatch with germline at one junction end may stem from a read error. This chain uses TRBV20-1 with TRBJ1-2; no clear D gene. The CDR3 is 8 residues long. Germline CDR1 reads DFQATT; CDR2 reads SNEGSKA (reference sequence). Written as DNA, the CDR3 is TGCAGTGCTAGCCCCTCTCCCTTC. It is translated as CSASPSPF.

DNA of the CDR3: TGTGCCAGCAGTAGGAGCGTGTCCGGGTACGAGCAGTACTTC. This codes for CASSRSVSGYEQYF. The chain uses TRBV6-5 and TRBJ2-7; no clear D. The CDR3 has 14 residues. V lost 5 bases to trimming and J lost 4 bases, with 15 bases between them. The germline V gene encodes CDR1 MNHEY and CDR2 SVGAGI.

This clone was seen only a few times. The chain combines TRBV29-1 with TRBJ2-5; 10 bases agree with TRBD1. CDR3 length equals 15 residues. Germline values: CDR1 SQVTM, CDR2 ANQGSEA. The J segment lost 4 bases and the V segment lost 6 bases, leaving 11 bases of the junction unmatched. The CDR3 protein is CSVAGDRGYGETQYF. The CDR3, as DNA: TGCAGCGTCGCTGGGGACAGGGGTTATGGAGAGACCCAGTACTTC.

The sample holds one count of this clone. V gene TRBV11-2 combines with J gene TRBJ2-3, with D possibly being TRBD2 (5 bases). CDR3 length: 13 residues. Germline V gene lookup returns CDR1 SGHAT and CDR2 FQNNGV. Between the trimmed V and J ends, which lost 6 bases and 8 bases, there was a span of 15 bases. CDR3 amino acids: CASSPRTAGTQYF. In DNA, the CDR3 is TGTGCCAGCAGTCCCAGGACGGCGGGTACGCAGTATTTT.